The 19 T cell receptor beta chains presented below share a single source sample, sequenced in a study of spatial heterogeneity in lung cancer. Findings and caveats of the study: In tumors, expanded intratumoral alpha and beta TCR counts tracked mutation counts.

No antigen has been assigned to these receptors. Time point defined: sample taken at primary tumor resection. Via MiXCR, TCRdb re-called the 5' RACE reads, giving one row per CDR3 protein. The table has roughly 18,000 distinct CDR3 sequences, under 7% seen once. The sample consisted of lung tumor tissue, taken at surgery. These receptors were collected from a female donor with early-stage non-small cell lung cancer.

This clonotype occurred many times. The chain joins TRBV5-1 to TRBJ2-2, with TRBD1 matching 7 bases. Germline V gene sequence: CDR1 SGHRS, CDR2 YFSETQ. V gave up 3 bases and J gave up 6 bases; unmatched junction bases: 2. The CDR3 runs 13 residues. The CDR3 DNA sequence: TGCGCCAGCAGCTCCGGGACAGCCGGGGAGCTGTTTTTT. It is translated as CASSSGTAGELFF.

This clonotype is judged medium-sized. The chain employs TRBV10-3 and TRBJ1-1; a weak D match, TRBD1 (6 bases). The CDR3 spans 13 residues. Germline CDR1 ENHRY, CDR2 SYGVKD. V lost 4 bases and J lost 6, with 12 bases in between. CDR3 residues: CAISGWTESEAFF. DNA for the CDR3: TGTGCCATCAGTGGTTGGACAGAATCTGAAGCTTTCTTT.

This clonotype was seen many times. The chain combines TRBV29-1 with TRBJ1-2; no clear D. V dropped 3 bases and J dropped 10 bases, with 18 bases sitting between them. CDR1 is SQVTM, CDR2 ANQGSEA, per germline. This CDR3 has 13 amino acids. The CDR3 reads CSVDQLTLEDYTF. As DNA, the CDR3 is TGCAGCGTTGACCAACTTACGCTTGAGGACTACACCTTC.

This clonotype was detected many times. The chain is built from TRBV20-1 and TRBJ1-1, with 7 bases matching TRBD1. The germline V gene has CDR1 DFQATT and CDR2 SNEGSKA (reference sequence). J lost 4 bases, V lost 1 base, and 6 bases had no gene match. CDR3 size: 14 residues. CDR3 sequence reads: CSARAGGRFTEAFF. CDR3 in DNA: TGCAGTGCTAGAGCAGGGGGGCGATTCACTGAAGCTTTCTTT.

This clonotype has a count of ten or more. The rearrangement uses TRBV7-2 and TRBJ1-1; D ambiguous. This CDR3 contains 13 residues. V was shortened by 5 bases and J by 5 bases, with 12 bases between the two germline ends. From germline, CDR1 is SGHTA and CDR2 FQGNSA. CDR3 nucleotide sequence: TGTGCCAGCAGCCGACTTGGACGGACTGAAGCTTTCTTT. Amino acid sequence: CASSRLGRTEAFF.

This clonotype showed up many times. V usage is TRBV12-5 and J usage is TRBJ2-3, with 7 positions matching TRBD2. Losses at the gene ends were 7 bases for V and 0 bases for J; bases not matched to a gene: 4. The CDR3 is 14 residues long. Germline CDR1 LGHNT, CDR2 FRNRAP. The CDR3 reads CASDSGASTDTQYF. CDR3 DNA sequence: TGTGCTAGTGACAGCGGGGCTAGCACAGATACGCAGTATTTT.

This clonotype has only a few counts. The chain has TRBV7-3 and TRBJ1-2; no definite D call. Germline V gives CDR1 SGHTA, CDR2 FQGTGA. This CDR3 spans 13 amino acids. V lost 5 bases, J lost 0 bases, and 7 bases lay in between. CDR3 DNA: TGTGCCAGCAGCCCGGGCCCTAACTATGGCTACACCTTC. It is translated as CASSPGPNYGYTF.

This clonotype has ten or more counts. The rearrangement uses TRBV12-3 or TRBV12-4 and TRBJ2-5; D is unclear. Trimming took off 2 bases at V and 1 base at J, with 8 bases between the two ends. The CDR3 totals 14 residues. The CDR3 sequence: CASSLWGIQETQYF. CDR3 DNA: TGTGCCAGCAGTTTATGGGGAATCCAAGAGACCCAGTACTTC.

This clonotype was seen at least ten times. CDR3: CASSQGTGDEKLFF. CDR3 sequence (DNA): TGCGCCAGCAGCCAAGGGACAGGGGATGAAAAACTGTTTTTT. This chain links TRBV4-1 with TRBJ1-4; 9 nucleotides line up with TRBD1. The CDR3 loop spans 14 amino acids. CDR1 is MGHRA and CDR2 is YSYEKL in the germline V gene. The ends lost 1 base at V and 6 bases at J; junction bases unmatched: 0.

This chain connects TRBV20-1 to TRBJ2-1; D might be TRBD2 (6 bases). Germline V gene sequence: CDR1 DFQATT, CDR2 SNEGSKA (reference sequence). The length of the CDR3 is 13 residues. The ends were cut back, 2 bases at V and 8 bases at J, with 13 bases in the middle. CDR3 DNA sequence: TGCAGTGCTAGAAAACAAGCTAGCGATGAGCAGTTCTTC. Its translation is CSARKQASDEQFF.

By sample fraction, this clonotype is medium-sized. The chain is built from TRBV10-3 and TRBJ2-2; D is uncertain. Germline CDR1 is ENHRY and CDR2 is SYGVKD. The CDR3 sequence is 15 residues long. Trimming removed 0 bases at V and 1 base at J, with 6 bases between. CDR3 sequence: CAISESSKNTGELFF. CDR3 sequence (DNA): TGTGCCATCAGTGAGTCGTCGAAGAACACCGGGGAGCTGTTTTTT.

There are many counts of this clonotype. The chain employs TRBV29-1 and TRBJ1-1; D gene uncertain. In germline, CDR1 is SQVTM, CDR2 ANQGSEA. The length of the CDR3 is 11 residues. The V end lost 4 bases, the J end lost 4 bases, and 7 bases lay between the germline ends. CDR3 protein: CSVVMGTEAFF. Here the CDR3 DNA reads TGCAGCGTTGTTATGGGCACTGAAGCTTTCTTT.

This clonotype was found many times. The chain recombines TRBV12-3 or TRBV12-4 with TRBJ2-1; 10 bases are a match to TRBD2. J gave up 2 bases and V 4 bases, and 5 bases lay outside the gene matches. The CDR3 has 16 amino acids. The DNA for the CDR3 is TGTGCCAGCAGTTCCAGCGGGAGGGCCGCCTACAATGAGCAGTTCTTC. Residues: CASSSSGRAAYNEQFF.

J is TRBJ2-1 and V is TRBV6-2 or TRBV6-3; D may be TRBD1 (5 bases). This CDR3 is 15 amino acids long. Between the trimmed V and J ends, which lost 2 bases and 3 bases, there was a span of 11 bases. Germline V gives CDR1 MNHEY, CDR2 SVGEGT. The CDR3 protein is CASSYGRADYNEQFF. The CDR3 DNA reads TGTGCCAGCAGTTACGGCAGGGCCGACTACAATGAGCAGTTCTTC.

This clonotype was counted at least ten times. This chain joins TRBV20-1 and TRBJ2-7; D is possibly TRBD1 (6 bases). Looked up from germline, CDR1 is DFQATT and CDR2 is SNEGSKA (reference sequence). The CDR3 totals 13 residues. V lost 4 bases and J lost 4, with 14 bases in between. The CDR3 is CSANPGQGYEQYF. The CDR3 DNA is TGCAGTGCTAACCCGGGACAAGGGTACGAGCAGTACTTC.

This clonotype was counted ten times or more. CDR3 bases: TGTGCCACCAGCAGAGCTGCCGGGACTAGCGGAGACTACGAGCAGTACTTC. The encoded protein is CATSRAAGTSGDYEQYF. The rearrangement joins TRBV15 to TRBJ2-7, with TRBD2 matching 11 bases. CDR3 length: 17 amino acids. Per the germline V gene, CDR1 is LNHNV and CDR2 is YYDKDF (reference sequence). V shed 1 base and J 3 bases; nucleotides not matched to a gene: 8.

Relative to its sample, this clonotype is medium-sized. The chain links TRBV9 to TRBJ2-5; D gene ambiguous. V was shortened by 5 bases and J by 5 bases, with 13 bases between the two germline ends. From germline, CDR1 is SGDLS and CDR2 YYNGEE. The CDR3 totals 13 residues. The CDR3 sequence is CASSSARPETQYF. For the CDR3, the DNA is TGTGCCAGCAGTTCTGCGCGACCCGAGACCCAGTACTTC.

The chain combines TRBV12-3 or TRBV12-4 with TRBJ2-1; 11 bases align to TRBD1. After removal of 6 bases from V and 7 bases from J, the junction contained 8 bases not matched to a gene. The CDR3 loop spans 15 amino acids. The CDR3 DNA reads TGTGCCAGCAGAGCCCGGGACAGGGGGGAAAATGAGCAGTTCTTC. Translated, it gives CASRARDRGENEQFF.

The chain has TRBV7-2 and TRBJ1-2, with 8 positions matching TRBD1. In germline, CDR1 is SGHTA, CDR2 FQGNSA. The CDR3 consists of 15 residues. The V and J ends lost 0 bases and 4 bases, in that order; junction bases with no gene match: 4. CDR3 residues: CASSLAGTGFYGYTF. As DNA, the CDR3 is TGTGCCAGCAGCTTAGCGGGGACAGGTTTCTATGGCTACACCTTC.